This T cell receptor (beta chain) originates from a study of T cells in Graves' hyperthyroidism and ophthalmopathy. Study observations and caveats: Most clonotypes that expanded in the thyroid above 0.001 also showed up in blood.

Concerning this clonotype itself: Its antigen remains unknown.

Aged 18 to 65, the patients had hyperthyroidism that was newly diagnosed and had lasted under 2 months. Researchers barred patients who had uncontrolled infection, other autoimmune disease, pregnancy or lactation. The source of the PBMCs was 8.5 to 10 ml of fresh peripheral blood. Germline CDR1 and CDR2: SGHNT and YENEEA. There are 15 residues in the CDR3. V shed 5 bases, J shed 1 base, and the junction held 4 bases outside the gene matches. The source material, RNA transcripts, was used to amplify TCR beta CDR3 regions. RT-PCR in the first round (using the HTBI primer set) targeted the TCR CDR3. TCRdb analysed the multiplex PCR reads with MiXCR anew, one entry per CDR3 protein. This sample has 460,000 or so distinct CDR3 sequences, with approximately 15% found just once.

Sequencing was done on a sample of blood. The TCR was taken from a woman under 30 with Graves' hyperthyroidism. The chain uses TRBV11-3 and TRBJ2-4; 8 bases match TRBD2. CDR3 nucleotides: TGTGCCAGCAGCCGCGGCGGGGGGGCCAAAAACATTCAGTACTTC. It yields the protein CASSRGGGAKNIQYF.